This T cell receptor (beta chain) came from a study of T-cell reconstitution after alpha-beta-depleted transplantation in children. Study-wide results and limits: It was surviving recipient T cells and thymic progenitors that gave some patients high TCRbeta diversity at day 60. Diversity and T-cell counts at one year after transplant derived mostly from new T cells. Reportedly, roughly two months post-transplant, alpha-beta T cells arose from several hundred expanded graft clones.

Germline V gene data show CDR1 as SGDLS and CDR2 as YYNGEE. With 4 bases removed from V and 5 bases from J, the gap between germline ends came to 15 bases. This CDR3 comprises 14 residues. This clonotype appeared many times. The antigen is not known. Researchers prepared the TCRbeta library using unique molecular identifiers, the study reports. TCRdb reanalysed the PCR reads using MiXCR and keeps one entry per CDR3 protein. The sample yields roughly 500,000 distinct CDR3 sequences, about 11% seen once. The rearrangement links TRBV9 to TRBJ2-5; TRBD1 might be the D (5 bases). This receptor was identified in a child under 10 years old with inherited bone marrow failure, due to receive a stem cell transplant. The sample in question was PBMCs, obtained before TCRalphabeta/CD19-depleted stem cell transplant. The CDR3 region has the DNA TGTGCCAGCAGCCCGTCGACAGCGACGGAGACCCAGTACTTC. It encodes CASSPSTATETQYF.